Included here is one TCR beta chain sequence, with context. Its specificity is unknown. This may arise from a read error, as a much more abundant clone is one base away. The V segment lost 8 bases and the J segment 4 bases; nucleotides outside the gene matches: 4. This CDR3 comprises 14 residues. Germline V gene sequence: CDR1 SGHAT, CDR2 FQNNGV. This sample is part of a study of lung T cells in sarcoidosis with Löfgren's syndrome. The overall study: Repertoire analyses centered on Löfgren's syndrome patients.

TCRdb analysed the reads with MiXCR anew, one entry per CDR3 protein. This sample has some 18,000 distinct CDR3 sequences, with about 20% found just once. General observations from the study: These T cells were suggested, not shown, to recognize a putative antigen.

This clonotype originated in a human donor with sarcoidosis (Löfgren's syndrome or another form), or a control subject (not recorded which). Source material: CD4+ T cells from PBMCs. The chain carries TRBV11-2 and TRBJ2-1; TRBD2 matches at 11 bases. The CDR3 DNA reads as TGTGCCAGCGGCCGGACTAGCGGGTACAATGAGCAGTTCTTC. This sequence encodes CASGRTSGYNEQFF.